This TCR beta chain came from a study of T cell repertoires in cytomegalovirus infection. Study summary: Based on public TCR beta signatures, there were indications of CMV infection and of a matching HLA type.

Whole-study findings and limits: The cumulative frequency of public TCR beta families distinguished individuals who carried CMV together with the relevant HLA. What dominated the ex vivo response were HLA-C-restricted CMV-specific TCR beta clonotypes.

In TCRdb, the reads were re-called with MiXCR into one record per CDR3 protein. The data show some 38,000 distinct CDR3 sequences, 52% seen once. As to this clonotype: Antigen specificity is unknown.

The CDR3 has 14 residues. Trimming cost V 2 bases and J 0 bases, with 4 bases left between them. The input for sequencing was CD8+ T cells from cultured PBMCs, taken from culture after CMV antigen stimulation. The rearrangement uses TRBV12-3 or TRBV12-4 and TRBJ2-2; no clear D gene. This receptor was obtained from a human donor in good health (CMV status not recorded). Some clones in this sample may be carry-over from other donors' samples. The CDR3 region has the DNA TGTGCCAGCAGTTTACAGACGAACACCGGGGAGCTGTTTTTT. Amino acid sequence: CASSLQTNTGELFF.